The 24 T cell receptor beta chains reported below all come from one sample, sequenced in a study of CD8 T cells in ankylosing spondylitis. Study conclusions and caveats: Eight or nine highly homologous variants formed a TCR beta motif that appeared characteristic of ankylosing spondylitis blood.

The antigens these receptors bind are not known. Using its own MiXCR run on the 5' RACE reads, TCRdb lists one record per CDR3 protein. The table lists around 770,000 distinct CDR3 sequences, 12% of them singletons. Sequenced material: blood, either unsorted or a sorted T cell fraction (not recorded which). These receptors originate from a male donor with ankylosing spondylitis.

This clonotype was detected a few times. The V and J genes are TRBV12-3 or TRBV12-4 and TRBJ2-2; 7 positions match TRBD1. The CDR3 is made up of 14 amino acids. The J segment lost 7 bases and the V segment lost 8 bases, leaving 10 bases of the junction unmatched. This chain's CDR3 is CASGTRGLDGELFF. CDR3 DNA: TGTGCCAGCGGTACGAGGGGGCTAGACGGGGAGCTGTTTTTT.

This clonotype was detected ten times or more. This chain joins TRBV12-3 or TRBV12-4 and TRBJ2-5; 9 nucleotides align to TRBD2. V lost 6 bases to trimming and J lost 7 bases; unmatched junction nucleotides: 3. This CDR3 has 12 residues. The CDR3 reads CASRPTSGTQYF. DNA for the CDR3: TGTGCCAGCAGACCGACTAGCGGGACCCAGTACTTC.

In this sample, this clonotype turned up many times. The chain couples TRBV6-5 to TRBJ2-4; 7 bases are a match to TRBD1. The trim removed 2 bases at V and 0 bases at J, leaving 4 bases unmatched. Germline loops: CDR1 MNHEY, CDR2 SVGAGI. The CDR3 is 16 residues long. CDR3 amino acids: CASSYRYRGAKNIQYF. As DNA, the CDR3 is TGTGCCAGCAGTTACCGGTACAGGGGAGCCAAAAACATTCAGTACTTC.

The chain carries TRBV9 and TRBJ1-1, with D possibly being TRBD1 (5 bases). This CDR3 has 13 residues. V was pared by 0 bases and J by 3 bases, with 6 bases between. Germline values: CDR1 SGDLS, CDR2 YYNGEE. The CDR3 DNA reads TGTGCCAGCAGCGTAGGGGGCTACACTGAAGCTTTCTTT. Encoded protein: CASSVGGYTEAFF.

The chain joins TRBV6-2 or TRBV6-3 to TRBJ1-5, with D possibly matching TRBD1 (5 bases). The V end was cut by 8 bases, the J end by 5 bases, with 16 bases between. The CDR3 length is 14 residues. Germline assignment: CDR1 MNHEY and CDR2 SVGEGT. The CDR3, as DNA: TGTGCCAGCGGGGAGACAGTGATACATCAGCCCCAGCATTTT. This translates into CASGETVIHQPQHF.

In this sample, this clonotype turned up a few times. J is TRBJ2-3 and V is TRBV11-2; 10 nucleotides match TRBD2. Germline CDR1 is SGHAT and CDR2 is FQNNGV. The CDR3 loop spans 16 amino acids. Unmatched junction bases numbered 11, after V lost 6 bases and J lost 5 bases. DNA of the CDR3: TGTGCCAGCAGTTATGAGGGTAGCGGGGGGAGAGATACGCAGTATTTT. Translated, it gives CASSYEGSGGRDTQYF.

At least ten counts were recorded for this clonotype. The chain has TRBV10-1 and TRBJ2-7; D tentatively reads TRBD1 or TRBD2 (5 bases each). Looked up from germline, CDR1 is WNHNN and CDR2 is SYGVQD (reference sequence). This CDR3 contains 16 residues. Trimming took 0 bases from V and 3 from J, leaving 15 bases between them. CDR3 nucleotide sequence: TGCGCCAGCAGTGAGTCCTTCGGACTGGGGGTCTACGAGCAGTACTTC. It encodes CASSESFGLGVYEQYF.

This clonotype appeared a few times. The genes are TRBV6-1 and TRBJ2-7; the D is unclear. Germline V CDR1 and CDR2: MNHNS, SASEGT. This CDR3 is 13 amino acids long. V lost 6 bases to trimming and J lost 0 bases, with 9 bases between them. The CDR3 DNA sequence: TGTGCCAGCAGAGTACTGGGCTCCTACGAGCAGTACTTC. Its protein product is CASRVLGSYEQYF.

The genes are TRBV7-2 and TRBJ1-2; TRBD1 might be the D (5 bases). V was clipped by 2 bases and J by 11 bases, with 12 bases between them. CDR1 SGHTA and CDR2 FQGNSA come from the germline V gene. This CDR3 region has 12 residues. The CDR3, as DNA: TGTGCCAGCAGCTTACAGGGCCTTTTATACACCTTC. This codes for CASSLQGLLYTF.

This clonotype showed up just a few times. The J gene is TRBJ2-7, the V gene TRBV7-9, with a tentative D call TRBD2 (5 bases). Deletions cut 3 bases from V and 0 bases from J, with 15 bases between. The germline V gene encodes CDR1 SEHNR and CDR2 FQNEAQ (reference sequence). The CDR3 runs 16 residues. For the CDR3, the DNA is TGTGCCAGCAGCTTTTTCTCGACGGGAAGCTCCTACGAGCAGTACTTC. Translating it yields CASSFFSTGSSYEQYF.

There are many counts of this clonotype. The gene calls are TRBV4-2 and TRBJ2-7, with 8 positions matching TRBD1. V lost 0 bases, J lost 4 bases, and 8 bases stayed unmatched. The germline V gene encodes CDR1 LGHNA and CDR2 YNFKEQ. The CDR3 runs to 16 residues. CDR3 residues: CASSQDQAGGFYEQYF. The CDR3 DNA reads as TGTGCCAGCAGCCAAGATCAAGCAGGGGGCTTTTACGAGCAGTACTTC.

At least ten counts were recorded for this clonotype. The chain carries TRBV20-1 and TRBJ2-7; 13 bases fit TRBD2. CDR1 is DFQATT and CDR2 is SNEGSKA in the germline V gene (reference sequence). The CDR3 has 14 amino acids. V gave up 2 bases and J gave up 6 bases; unmatched junction bases: 4. The DNA for the CDR3 is TGCAGTGCTAGACCGGGACTAGCGGGATTCGAGCAGTACTTC. Residues: CSARPGLAGFEQYF.

The V and J genes are TRBV5-5 and TRBJ1-1; D possibly corresponds to TRBD1 (5 bases). There are 15 residues in the CDR3. The V and J ends lost 2 bases and 4 bases respectively, with 15 bases between them. CDR1 is SGHKS, CDR2 YYEKEE, per germline (reference sequence). The CDR3 reads CASSFRQGGSTEAFF. Written as DNA, the CDR3 is TGTGCCAGCAGCTTCCGGCAGGGCGGTAGCACTGAAGCTTTCTTT.

This clonotype was observed a few times. The CDR3 DNA sequence: TGTGCCAGCAGCTTAAATAGAATTAATGAGCAGTTCTTC. This encodes CASSLNRINEQFF. The chain joins TRBV7-9 to TRBJ2-1; no clear D. The germline gives CDR1 SEHNR, CDR2 FQNEAQ (reference sequence). Trimming shortened V by 2 bases and J by 7 bases, and 9 bases separated the two germline ends. CDR3 size: 13 residues.

This clonotype has ten or more counts. V usage is TRBV20-1 and J usage is TRBJ1-6; D possibly corresponds to TRBD1 (6 bases). The length of the CDR3 is 15 residues. Between the trimmed V and J ends, which lost 0 bases and 7 bases, there was a span of 13 bases. Germline CDR1 reads DFQATT; CDR2 reads SNEGSKA (reference sequence). This CDR3 reads CSARDGGQRNSPLHF. The CDR3 DNA reads TGCAGTGCTAGAGATGGAGGACAGCGGAATTCACCCCTCCACTTT.

The chain carries TRBV20-1 and TRBJ2-1, with TRBD2 as a possible D gene (5 bases). Trimming took off 5 bases at V and 3 bases at J, with 17 bases between the two ends. The germline V gene encodes CDR1 DFQATT and CDR2 SNEGSKA (reference sequence). The CDR3 spans 15 residues. CDR3 in amino acids: CSAPLRPGNYNEQFF. The DNA of the CDR3 is TGCAGTGCTCCATTACGACCGGGGAACTACAATGAGCAGTTCTTC.

This clonotype was detected a few times. The chain carries TRBV5-1 and TRBJ2-7; D gene uncertain. V lost 1 base and J lost 4, with 9 bases in between. Germline V lookup: CDR1 SGHRS, CDR2 YFSETQ. This CDR3 spans 13 amino acids. CDR3 in amino acids: CASSLTPQYEQYF. For the CDR3, the DNA is TGCGCCAGCAGCTTGACCCCCCAGTACGAGCAGTACTTC.

This clonotype was observed a handful of times. The V gene is TRBV11-1, the J gene TRBJ1-1; D gene uncertain. This CDR3 spans 13 amino acids. In germline, CDR1 is SGHAT, CDR2 FQDESV (reference sequence). The V end lost 5 bases, the J end lost 5 bases, and 12 bases lay between the germline ends. CDR3 region: CASSVIADTEAFF. CDR3 coding DNA: TGTGCCAGCAGCGTCATAGCTGATACTGAAGCTTTCTTT.

This clonotype was observed many times. J is TRBJ1-1 and V is TRBV25-1; D remains unclear. The CDR3 is 14 residues long. The V gene lost 5 bases and the J gene lost 3 bases, with 13 bases spanning the gap. CDR1 is MGHDK, CDR2 SYGVNS, per germline. Here the CDR3 DNA reads TGTGCCAGCAGTACCGGGGATTCCGACACTGAAGCTTTCTTT. The encoded protein is CASSTGDSDTEAFF.

In its sample, this clonotype was seen a few times. V usage is TRBV25-1 and J usage is TRBJ2-2; D possibly matches TRBD1 or TRBD2 (6 bases each). Trimming removed 4 bases at V and 3 bases at J, with 18 bases between. Germline assignment: CDR1 MGHDK and CDR2 SYGVNS. This CDR3 contains 17 residues. The CDR3 bases are TGTGCCAGCAGTGGACTCGGGGGCCGACTAGACACCGGGGAGCTGTTTTTT. This translates into CASSGLGGRLDTGELFF.

CDR3 bases: TGTGCCAGCTCACCTCTTACCGGGACAGGGGCGACTGAAGCTTTCTTT. The encoded protein is CASSPLTGTGATEAFF. The chain carries TRBV18 and TRBJ1-1, with 10 bases that match TRBD1. The CDR3 runs to 16 residues. CDR1 is KGHSH, CDR2 LQKENI, per germline. The ends lost 3 bases at V and 5 bases at J; junction bases unmatched: 9. Full variable domain (missing parts from reference TRBV18 and TRBJ1-1): NAGVMQNPRHLVRRRGQEARLRCSPMKGHSHVYWYRQLPEEGLKFMVYLQKENIIDESGMPKERFSAEFPKEGPSILRIQQVVRGDSAAYFCASSPLTGTGATEAFFGQGTRLTVV.

The J gene is TRBJ2-1, the V gene TRBV5-4, with TRBD2 matching over 11 bases. Germline loops: CDR1 SGHNT, CDR2 YYREEE (reference sequence). V lost 2 bases, J lost 3 bases, and 13 bases stayed unmatched. The CDR3 has 19 amino acids. The CDR3 loop reads CASSFPLAGGRYLYNEQFF. The DNA for the CDR3 is TGTGCCAGCAGCTTCCCGCTAGCGGGAGGAAGGTATCTCTACAATGAGCAGTTCTTC.

At least ten counts were recorded for this clonotype. This chain connects TRBV27 to TRBJ1-5, with D tentatively TRBD1 (6 bases). In germline, CDR1 is MNHEY, CDR2 SMNVEV (reference sequence). Trimming shortened V by 5 bases and J by 5 bases, and 19 bases separated the two germline ends. The CDR3 is made up of 16 amino acids. DNA for the CDR3: TGTGCCAGCAGTAGCAAACAGGGATTTCATGATCAGCCCCAGCATTTT. Its translation: CASSSKQGFHDQPQHF.

V and J are TRBV20-1 and TRBJ2-3; unclear D gene. V lost 1 base and J lost 7, with 9 bases in between. CDR3 length equals 12 residues. Per the germline V gene, CDR1 is DFQATT and CDR2 is SNEGSKA (reference sequence). CDR3 protein: CSARGLVYTQYF. CDR3 bases: TGCAGTGCTAGAGGTCTGGTTTATACGCAGTATTTT.